This T cell receptor beta chain was profiled in a study of CD8+CD57+ T cells in acquired aplastic anemia. General study findings and limits: Researchers reported that CD8+ Simpson's diversity was not significantly different in patients versus controls. Patients had under 30 CD8+ CDR3 sequences in common with controls (the shared set).

Germline values: CDR1 SGHDN, CDR2 FVKESK. This CDR3 is built from 15 residues. Trimming took 2 bases from V and 4 from J, leaving 15 bases between them. Genomic DNA provided the template from which TCR beta VDJ and CDR3 profiles were obtained. TCRdb redid the calling of the reads with MiXCR, one entry per CDR3 protein. The data contain approximately 470,000 distinct CDR3 sequences, about a third of them singletons. Patients selected for sequencing had displayed CD8+CD57+ cell expansion by flow cytometry. Everyone among the patients had severe acquired aplastic anemia. Blood samples were obtained from patients who had received no prior therapy. This clonotype was counted ten times or more. Its target is not known.

Material: sorted CD4+, CD8+, or CD8+CD57+ T cells (not recorded which) from PBMCs. This TCR was recovered from a human donor with aplastic anemia. V gene TRBV14 combines with J gene TRBJ2-7; no clear D. The CDR3, as DNA: TGTGCCAGCAGCCAATTTGGACGGGTCGGGTACGAGCAGTACTTC. This translates into CASSQFGRVGYEQYF.